The 29 T cell receptor beta chains reported below all come from one sample, sequenced in a study of T cell repertoires in aging, cancer and after chemotherapy. Amplification of TCR beta used genomic DNA extracted from peripheral blood. A mixed TRB-A/B primer pool amplified rearranged TRB by multiplex touch-down PCR. In TCRdb, the multiplex PCR reads were re-called with MiXCR into one record per CDR3 protein. The top ten hold 8% to 10% of the sample, which has some 5,000 distinct CDR3 sequences, around 20% seen once. Sequencing was done on a sample of blood. All receptors derive from a human donor in good health. The donor label of this sample is uncertain.

This clonotype counts as medium-sized. The CDR3: CASSIGRGPYEQYF. CDR3 DNA sequence: TGTGCCAGTAGTATAGGTCGGGGACCCTACGAGCAGTACTTC. This sequence joins TRBV19 and TRBJ2-7; D is perhaps TRBD1 or TRBD2 (5 bases each). This CDR3 has 14 amino acids. Between the trimmed V and J ends, which lost 1 base and 2 bases, there was a span of 9 bases. Per germline, CDR1 LNHDA and CDR2 SQIVND (reference sequence).

This clonotype is medium-sized by share. The chain links TRBV6-1 to TRBJ1-2, with TRBD1 matching 7 bases. Germline V CDR1 and CDR2: MNHNS, SASEGT. With V trimmed by 0 bases and J by 4 bases, 2 bases remained unmatched. This CDR3 is 14 amino acids long. CDR3 DNA sequence: TGTGCCAGCAGTGAAGCCTCAGGGGGCTATGGCTACACCTTC. Residues: CASSEASGGYGYTF.

This clonotype is classed as medium-sized. The rearrangement uses TRBV29-1 and TRBJ2-1; maybe TRBD2 (5 bases). V lost 3 bases and J lost 3, with 9 bases in between. The V gene's germline CDR1 is SQVTM and CDR2 ANQGSEA. This CDR3 contains 13 residues. In DNA, the CDR3 is TGCAGCGTTGAGGCAGGAGGCTACAATGAGCAGTTCTTC. It translates to CSVEAGGYNEQFF.

By share, this clonotype counts as medium-sized (0.01 to 0.1%). The chain carries TRBV7-6 and TRBJ2-2; 10 bases line up with TRBD2. CDR3 size: 19 residues. V trimming: 4 bases; J trimming: 0 bases; junction bases outside the gene matches: 11. Per the germline V gene, CDR1 is SGHVS and CDR2 is FNYEAQ. The CDR3 DNA reads as TGTGCCAGCAGCTCGACCTTCATGAGCGGGGGGGCGAACACCGGGGAGCTGTTTTTT. This translates into CASSSTFMSGGANTGELFF.

This clonotype is medium-sized in the sample. The CDR3 sequence: CASTNTEQETQYF. The CDR3 DNA follows: TGTGCCAGCACTAACACAGAACAAGAGACCCAGTACTTC. The chain employs TRBV6-2 or TRBV6-3 and TRBJ2-5; D unresolved. V shed 7 bases and J shed 2 bases, with 11 bases lying between them. Germline loops: CDR1 MNHEY, CDR2 SVGEGT. The CDR3 consists of 13 residues.

The rearrangement joins TRBV20-1 to TRBJ1-2; D unclear. Germline CDR1 is DFQATT and CDR2 is SNEGSKA (reference sequence). V lost 0 bases to trimming and J lost 8 bases, with 19 bases between them. The CDR3 totals 15 residues. In nucleotides, the CDR3 is TGCAGTGCTAGAGATAAGCGGGTGGAGGTCCAGGGCTACACCTTC. Translation gives CSARDKRVEVQGYTF.

This clonotype counts as medium-sized. The chain is built from TRBV6-5 and TRBJ2-3; D is unclear. Trimming shortened V by 2 bases and J by 1 base, and 7 bases separated the two germline ends. There are 14 residues in the CDR3. Germline values: CDR1 MNHEY, CDR2 SVGAGI. CDR3 DNA sequence: TGTGCCAGCAGTTACGACTGGGGCACAGATACGCAGTATTTT. Translating gives CASSYDWGTDTQYF.

The chain uses TRBV2 and TRBJ2-7, with a tentative D call TRBD2 (6 bases). The CDR3 contains 13 residues. The V end lost 6 bases, the J end lost 4 bases, and 13 bases lay between the germline ends. CDR1 is SNHLY and CDR2 is FYNNEI in the germline V gene. CDR3 DNA: TGTGCCAGCAGCGTAGGGGACTCGTACGAGCAGTACTTC. Protein product: CASSVGDSYEQYF.

A few counts support this clonotype. The chain joins TRBV5-1 to TRBJ2-1; 9 bases line up with TRBD1. Trimming removed 3 bases from V and 6 bases from J; junction bases left unmatched: 7. There are 15 residues in the CDR3. Germline-derived CDR1 and CDR2 are SGHRS and YFSETQ. The CDR3 nucleotides are TGCGCCAGCAGCTACGGACAGGGGTCTATCAATGAGCAGTTCTTC. Amino acids: CASSYGQGSINEQFF.

J is TRBJ1-1 and V is TRBV20-1; D is ambiguous. V shed 6 bases and J shed 7 bases, with 18 bases lying between them. The CDR3 is 13 residues long. Germline loops: CDR1 DFQATT, CDR2 SNEGSKA (reference sequence). The CDR3 protein is CSAVITSNGEAFF. The DNA for the CDR3 is TGCAGTGCGGTCATAACTTCCAACGGTGAAGCTTTCTTT.

About this clonotype: The germline gene is not matched at one end of the junction; a read error may be the cause. The rearrangement links TRBV7-2 to TRBJ2-5, with TRBD2 matching 10 bases. This CDR3 has 14 amino acids. Per the germline V gene, CDR1 is SGHTA and CDR2 is FQGNSA. This CDR3 is CASSIAGGPETQYF. The CDR3 nucleotides are TGTGCCAGCAGCATAGCGGGGGGTCCGGAGACCCAGTACTTC.

This clonotype is termed medium-sized (0.01 to 0.1%). The chain is built from TRBV19 and TRBJ2-5, with 8 bases fitting TRBD1. V lost 3 bases and J lost 4; bases outside the gene matches: 13. There are 17 residues in the CDR3. Germline CDR1 is LNHDA and CDR2 is SQIVND (reference sequence). CDR3 nucleotides: TGTGCCAGTAGTATCAGTTTGCCAGGGGGCTATAGAGAGACCCAGTACTTC. This encodes CASSISLPGGYRETQYF.

This clonotype ranks as medium-sized. The gene calls are TRBV6-1 and TRBJ2-2, with a weak D call TRBD2 (6 bases). Per germline, CDR1 MNHNS and CDR2 SASEGT. V shed 1 base and J shed 5 bases, with 11 bases lying between them. The CDR3 contains 15 residues. The CDR3 region has the DNA TGTGCCAGCAGTGAAGAGGCTGGGGGGACCGGGGAGCTGTTTTTT. It yields the protein CASSEEAGGTGELFF.

This clonotype was counted only a few times. The genes are TRBV5-4 and TRBJ2-3; 8 bases align to TRBD2. V shed 2 bases and J 0 bases; nucleotides not matched to a gene: 8. Germline CDR1 is SGHNT and CDR2 is YYREEE (reference sequence). This CDR3 has 17 residues. The CDR3 region is CASSLISPSGSTDTQYF. CDR3 DNA: TGTGCCAGCAGCTTAATTTCTCCTAGCGGGAGCACAGATACGCAGTATTTT. Drawing the rest from reference TRBV5-4 and TRBJ2-3, the complete variable domain is ETGVTQSPTHLIKTRGQQVTLRCSSQSGHNTVSWYQQALGQGPQFIFQYYREEENGRGNFPPRFSGLQFPNYSSELNVNALELDDSALYLCASSLISPSGSTDTQYFGPGTRLTVL.

V and J are TRBV7-3 and TRBJ2-5, with a tentative D call TRBD2 (5 bases). The CDR3 sequence is 17 residues long. Germline CDR1 SGHTA, CDR2 FQGTGA. Trimming took off 5 bases at V and 5 bases at J, with 24 bases between the two ends. The CDR3 region is CASSTGSLGGTGETQYF. DNA of the CDR3: TGTGCCAGCAGCACTGGGAGCCTTGGCGGAACGGGGGAGACCCAGTACTTC.

In its sample, this clonotype ranks as medium-sized (0.01 to 0.1%). The chain carries TRBV19 and TRBJ1-1; a possible D gene is TRBD1 (5 bases). The CDR3 is 13 residues long. V was cut by 8 bases and J by 10 bases, with 20 bases left in between. Germline V gives CDR1 LNHDA, CDR2 SQIVND (reference sequence). In DNA form, the CDR3 reads TGTGCCAGTGGATTGGGGGGTGGGTTGGGAGCTTTCTTT. Translation: CASGLGGGLGAFF. Variable domain in full (rest from reference TRBV19 and TRBJ1-1): DGGITQSPKYLFRKEGQNVTLSCEQNLNHDAMYWYRQDPGQGLRLIYYSQIVNDFQKGDIAEGYSVSREKKESFPLTVTSAQKNPTAFYLCASGLGGGLGAFFGQGTRLTVV.

This clonotype is labeled medium-sized (0.01 to 0.1%). The chain uses TRBV5-4 and TRBJ1-3; D unclear. The CDR3 runs to 15 residues. V lost 3 bases to trimming and J lost 0 bases, with 10 bases between them. Germline V lookup: CDR1 SGHNT, CDR2 YYREEE (reference sequence). This CDR3 is CASSSPGISGNTIYF. CDR3 DNA sequence: TGTGCCAGCAGCTCCCCGGGGATCTCTGGAAACACCATATATTTT.

This clonotype occurred many times. The chain has TRBV18 and TRBJ2-6, with 7 bases that match TRBD2. The CDR3 contains 20 residues. The trim removed 3 bases at V and 0 bases at J, leaving 14 bases unmatched. Germline lookup yields CDR1 KGHSH and CDR2 LQKENI. CDR3 sequence reads: CASSPRGGPTISSGANVLTF. The CDR3 DNA sequence: TGTGCCAGCTCACCCCGCGGGGGACCAACTATTTCCTCTGGGGCCAACGTCCTGACTTTC.

This clonotype is termed medium-sized (0.01 to 0.1%). V gene TRBV5-6 combines with J gene TRBJ2-2; the D is unclear. The CDR3 sequence is 13 residues long. Germline V gene lookup returns CDR1 SGHDT and CDR2 YYEEEE. The V gene lost 1 base and the J gene lost 2 bases, with 3 bases spanning the gap. CDR3 DNA: TGTGCCAGCAGCTTGCTAAACACCGGGGAGCTGTTTTTT. The encoded protein is CASSLLNTGELFF.

This clonotype ranks as medium-sized (0.01 to 0.1%). The gene calls are TRBV6-4 and TRBJ1-6; no reliable D call. Germline CDR1 MRHNA, CDR2 SNTAGT. Trimming removed 11 bases from V and 4 bases from J, with 12 bases in between. The CDR3 runs to 13 residues. The CDR3 sequence is CASSTVYNSPLHF. The CDR3 DNA follows: TGTGCCTCCTCAACAGTTTATAATTCACCCCTCCACTTT.

This clonotype is deemed medium-sized (0.01 to 0.1%). This chain uses TRBV6-6 with TRBJ1-6; no clear D gene. In germline, CDR1 is MNHNY, CDR2 SVGAGI (reference sequence). The CDR3 covers 13 residues. V lost 0 bases, J lost 10 bases, and 7 bases lay in between. This CDR3 reads CASSYSPDSPLHF. In nucleotides, the CDR3 is TGTGCCAGCAGTTACTCGCCCGACTCACCCCTCCACTTT.

On this clonotype: This may be a read error: a much more frequent sequence differs by one nucleotide. V gene TRBV7-9 combines with J gene TRBJ2-2; no reliable D call. The CDR3 extends over 13 amino acids. Germline CDR1 is SEHNR and CDR2 is FQNEAQ (reference sequence). The V gene lost 2 bases and the J gene lost 5 bases, with 6 bases spanning the gap. As DNA, the CDR3 is TGTGCCAGCAGCTTATCTAAGACCGGGGAGCTGTTTTTT. Its translation is CASSLSKTGELFF.

At least ten counts were recorded for this clonotype. The V and J genes are TRBV13 and TRBJ2-5, with TRBD2 matching 11 bases. Per the germline V gene, CDR1 is PRHDT and CDR2 is FYEKMQ (reference sequence). The CDR3 extends over 17 amino acids. With 3 bases clipped from V and 5 bases from J, the junction kept 11 bases outside the gene matches. CDR3 amino acids: CASSFLSGGASGETQYF. For the CDR3, the DNA is TGTGCCAGCAGCTTCCTTAGCGGGGGGGCGTCCGGGGAGACCCAGTACTTC. Based on the CDR3 plus reference TRBV13 and TRBJ2-5, the full variable domain is AAGVIQSPRHLIKEKRETATLKCYPIPRHDTVYWYQQGPGQDPQFLISFYEKMQSDKGSIPDRFSAQQFSDYHSELNMSSLELGDSALYFCASSFLSGGASGETQYFGPGTRLLVL.

In this sample, this clonotype is medium-sized. This sequence joins TRBV12-3 or TRBV12-4 and TRBJ2-3, with 7 bases aligning to TRBD2. The ends lost 7 bases at V and 8 bases at J; junction bases unmatched: 15. The CDR3 contains 15 residues. In nucleotides, the CDR3 is TGTGCCAGCACCCTTTTAGGACTAGGGCCGGGTACGCAGTATTTT. Translating gives CASTLLGLGPGTQYF.

This clonotype is termed medium-sized. This rearrangement joins TRBV27 to TRBJ1-4; 8 bases agree with TRBD1. The CDR3 has 15 residues. After removal of 0 bases from V and 7 bases from J, the junction contained 4 bases not matched to a gene. CDR1 is MNHEY and CDR2 is SMNVEV in the germline V gene (reference sequence). In DNA, the CDR3 is TGTGCCAGCAGTTTATCCCCGGACAGGGCTGAAAAACTGTTTTTT. It codes for CASSLSPDRAEKLFF.

In DNA, the CDR3 is TGTGCCAGTAGTATAGCCGGGGGCAGGGATGAAAAACTGTTTTTT. Translation gives CASSIAGGRDEKLFF. V gene TRBV19 combines with J gene TRBJ1-4; tentative D call: TRBD1 (6 bases). This CDR3 spans 15 amino acids. Per the germline V gene, CDR1 is LNHDA and CDR2 is SQIVND (reference sequence). The V and J ends lost 1 base and 6 bases respectively, with 12 bases between them.

The chain joins TRBV12-3 or TRBV12-4 to TRBJ1-3, with 9 bases identical to TRBD1. This CDR3 is built from 19 residues. The V gene end was trimmed by 4 bases and the J gene end by 0 bases; junction bases not matched to a gene: 13. The chain's CDR3 is CASSSGGWGQGRSGNTIYF. The DNA for the CDR3 is TGTGCCAGCAGTTCAGGGGGTTGGGGACAGGGACGCTCTGGAAACACCATATATTTT.

The V and J genes are TRBV19 and TRBJ2-7; 9 positions match TRBD1. There are 13 residues in the CDR3. The V and J ends lost 6 bases and 3 bases, in that order; junction bases with no gene match: 3. The germline V gene has CDR1 LNHDA and CDR2 SQIVND (reference sequence). The CDR3 DNA is TGTGCCAGTAGCCAGGGACAGGGCTACGAGCAGTACTTC. Protein product: CASSQGQGYEQYF.

This clonotype was recorded at least ten times. In nucleotides, the CDR3 is TGTGCCAGCAGTTACAGAAAGGACCGAGCCCGCTCTGGAAACACCATATATTTT. Translating it yields CASSYRKDRARSGNTIYF. This chain links TRBV6-6 with TRBJ1-3, with D uncertain. Germline assignment: CDR1 MNHNY and CDR2 SVGAGI (reference sequence). This CDR3 has 18 residues. Trimming pared 2 bases from V and 0 bases from J, leaving 17 bases between.